Sequencing of this TCR beta chain was carried out in a study of blood T cell repertoires in COVID-19. This clone showed up just once. The assay was immunoSEQ multiplex PCR, and TCRdb's table has in-frame clones only and misses some. In the table there are 200,000 to 250,000 clones, 70% to 90% of which are singletons. CDR1 and CDR2 (germline): MNHEY, SVGAGI. This CDR3 has 14 residues. V lost 5 bases and J lost 3; bases outside the gene matches: 4. The TCR originated in a man aged 25 to 45 who had recovered from COVID-19. The sample was PBMCs or T cells enriched from blood (not recorded which). This chain joins TRBV6-5 and TRBJ2-7; 10 nucleotides match TRBD2. The CDR3 sequence is CASSLTSGYYEQYF. The CDR3 DNA is TGTGCCAGCAGTCTGACTAGCGGGTACTACGAGCAGTACTTC.